This TCR beta chain was recorded in a study of T cells in Graves' hyperthyroidism and ophthalmopathy. This clonotype was counted only a few times. This CDR3 is built from 16 residues. Germline V gene lookup returns CDR1 MNHEY and CDR2 SVGEGT. Trimming cost V 0 bases and J 0 bases, with 9 bases left between them. Template material for amplifying TCR beta CDR3 regions consisted of RNA transcripts. Carried out on the TCR CDR3, a first-round RT-PCR used the HTBI primer set. One entry per CDR3 protein results from TCRdb running MiXCR on the multiplex PCR reads. The table shows a few hundred thousand distinct CDR3 sequences, with about 20% occurring only once.

The sample consisted of blood. This TCR derives from a man between 18 and 35 years old with Graves' hyperthyroidism. The chain is built from TRBV6-2 or TRBV6-3 and TRBJ1-5; no definite D call. The CDR3 reads CASSYSVFRSNQPQHF. The DNA of the CDR3 is TGTGCCAGCAGTTACTCCGTATTCCGTAGCAATCAGCCCCAGCATTTT.